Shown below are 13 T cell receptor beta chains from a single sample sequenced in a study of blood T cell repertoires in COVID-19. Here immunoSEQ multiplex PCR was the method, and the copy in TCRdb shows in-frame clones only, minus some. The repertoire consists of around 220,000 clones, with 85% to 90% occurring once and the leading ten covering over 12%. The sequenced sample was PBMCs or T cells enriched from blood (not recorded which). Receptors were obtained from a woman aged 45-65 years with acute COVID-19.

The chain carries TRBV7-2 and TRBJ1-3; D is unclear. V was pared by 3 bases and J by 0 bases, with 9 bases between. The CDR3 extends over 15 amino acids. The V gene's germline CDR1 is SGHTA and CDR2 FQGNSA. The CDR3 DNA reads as TGTGCCAGCAGCTTGTCACAGCACTCTGGAAACACCATATATTTT. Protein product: CASSLSQHSGNTIYF.

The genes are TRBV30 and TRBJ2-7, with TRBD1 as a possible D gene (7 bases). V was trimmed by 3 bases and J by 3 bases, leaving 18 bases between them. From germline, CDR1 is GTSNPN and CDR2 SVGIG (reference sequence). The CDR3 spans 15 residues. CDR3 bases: TGTGCCTGGAGGGCGTCGGCAGGGGGGTTCTACGAGCAGTACTTC. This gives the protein CAWRASAGGFYEQYF.

This CDR3 is CASSPGLAGVDTQYF. The DNA of the CDR3 is TGTGCCAGCAGCCCGGGACTAGCGGGAGTGGATACGCAGTATTTT. The V call is TRBV7-3, the J call TRBJ2-3; the match to TRBD2 covers 14 bases. The germline V gene has CDR1 SGHTA and CDR2 FQGTGA. Trimming at V came to 5 bases and at J to 6 bases, leaving 4 bases not matched to a gene. This CDR3 region has 15 residues. The entire variable domain, with the rest obtained from reference TRBV7-3 and TRBJ2-3, is as follows: GAGVSQTPSNKVTEKGKYVELRCDPISGHTALYWYRQSLGQGPEFLIYFQGTGAADDSGLPNDRFFAVRPEGSVSTLKIQRTERGDSAVYLCASSPGLAGVDTQYFGPGTRLTVL.

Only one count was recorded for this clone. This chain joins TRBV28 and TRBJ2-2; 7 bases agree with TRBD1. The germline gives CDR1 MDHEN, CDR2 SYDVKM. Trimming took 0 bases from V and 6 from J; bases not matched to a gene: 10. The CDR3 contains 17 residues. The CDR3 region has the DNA TGTGCCAGCAGTTTATGGTCCTCGGTCGACAGGGCCGGGGAGCTGTTTTTT. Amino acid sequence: CASSLWSSVDRAGELFF.

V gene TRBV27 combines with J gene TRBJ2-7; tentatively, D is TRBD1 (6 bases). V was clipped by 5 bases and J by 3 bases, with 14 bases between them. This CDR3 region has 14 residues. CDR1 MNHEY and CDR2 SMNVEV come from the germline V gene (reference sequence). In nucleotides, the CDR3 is TGTGCCAGCAGTACTACAGGGTCCCTCTACGAGCAGTACTTC. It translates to CASSTTGSLYEQYF.

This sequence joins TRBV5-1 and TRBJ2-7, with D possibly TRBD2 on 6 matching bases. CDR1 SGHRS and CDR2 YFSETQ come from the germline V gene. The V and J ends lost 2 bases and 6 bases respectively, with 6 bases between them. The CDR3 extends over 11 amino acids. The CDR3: CASSFGGEQYF. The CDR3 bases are TGCGCCAGCAGCTTCGGGGGCGAGCAGTACTTC.

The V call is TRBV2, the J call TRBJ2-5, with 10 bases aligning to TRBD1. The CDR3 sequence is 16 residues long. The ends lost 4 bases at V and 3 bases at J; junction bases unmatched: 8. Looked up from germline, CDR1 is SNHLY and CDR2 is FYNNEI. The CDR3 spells CASSGKTGGGKETQYF. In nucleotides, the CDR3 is TGTGCCAGCAGTGGGAAGACAGGGGGCGGGAAAGAGACCCAGTACTTC.

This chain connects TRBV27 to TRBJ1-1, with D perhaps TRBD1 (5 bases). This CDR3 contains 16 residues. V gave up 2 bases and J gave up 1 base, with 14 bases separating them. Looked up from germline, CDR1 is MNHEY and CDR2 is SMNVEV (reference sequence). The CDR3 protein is CASSLKGAGENTEAFF. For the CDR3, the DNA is TGTGCCAGCAGTTTAAAAGGGGCAGGCGAGAACACTGAAGCTTTCTTT.

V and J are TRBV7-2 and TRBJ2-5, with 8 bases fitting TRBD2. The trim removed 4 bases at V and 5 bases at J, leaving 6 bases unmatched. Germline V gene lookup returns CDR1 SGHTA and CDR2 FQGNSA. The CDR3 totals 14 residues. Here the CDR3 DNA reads TGTGCCAGCAGCTGGGCGGGAGGCGGGGAGACCCAGTACTTC. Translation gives CASSWAGGGETQYF.

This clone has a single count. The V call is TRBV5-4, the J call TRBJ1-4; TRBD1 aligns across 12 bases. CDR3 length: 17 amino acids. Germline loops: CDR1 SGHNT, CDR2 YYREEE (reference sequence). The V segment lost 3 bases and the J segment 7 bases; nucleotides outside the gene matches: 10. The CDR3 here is CASSSGTGGRGVEKLFF. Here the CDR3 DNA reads TGTGCCAGCAGCTCTGGGACAGGGGGCAGAGGTGTTGAAAAACTGTTTTTT. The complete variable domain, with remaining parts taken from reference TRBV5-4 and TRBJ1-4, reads ETGVTQSPTHLIKTRGQQVTLRCSSQSGHNTVSWYQQALGQGPQFIFQYYREEENGRGNFPPRFSGLQFPNYSSELNVNALELDDSALYLCASSSGTGGRGVEKLFFGSGTQLSVL.

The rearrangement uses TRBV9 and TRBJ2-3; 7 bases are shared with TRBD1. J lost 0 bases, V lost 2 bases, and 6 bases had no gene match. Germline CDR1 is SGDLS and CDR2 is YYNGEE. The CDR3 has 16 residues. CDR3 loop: CASSVSTGHSTDTQYF. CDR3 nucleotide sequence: TGTGCCAGCAGCGTTTCGACAGGGCATAGCACAGATACGCAGTATTTT.

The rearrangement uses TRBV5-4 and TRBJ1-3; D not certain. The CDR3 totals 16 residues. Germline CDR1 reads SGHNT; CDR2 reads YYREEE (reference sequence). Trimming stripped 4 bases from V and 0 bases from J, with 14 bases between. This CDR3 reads CASSPDGGASGNTIYF. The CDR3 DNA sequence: TGTGCCAGCAGCCCCGACGGAGGTGCCTCTGGAAACACCATATATTTT.

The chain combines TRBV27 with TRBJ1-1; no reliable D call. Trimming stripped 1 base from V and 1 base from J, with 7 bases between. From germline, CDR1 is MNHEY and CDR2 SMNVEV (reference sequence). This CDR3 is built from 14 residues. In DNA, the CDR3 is TGTGCCAGCAGTTTATGGCGGGGGAACACTGAAGCTTTCTTT. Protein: CASSLWRGNTEAFF.